The 24 T cell receptor beta chains in this list originate from one sample, sequenced in a study of cytomegalovirus exposure and HLA in healthy donors. Clones were sequenced by immunoSEQ multiplex PCR, and TCRdb holds only the in-frame ones, with some missing. The table has about 120,000 clones, less than 90% seen once. Sequenced: PBMCs. Every receptor here comes from a young man in good health and CMV-seropositive.

In nucleotides, the CDR3 is TGTGCCAGCAGTTTATCCGGGACAGGGATCAATGAGCAGTTCTTC. Its translation: CASSLSGTGINEQFF. The rearrangement uses TRBV27 and TRBJ2-1; 9 bases agree with TRBD1. V trimming: 0 bases; J trimming: 6 bases; junction bases outside the gene matches: 3. This CDR3 has 15 residues. Germline assignment: CDR1 MNHEY and CDR2 SMNVEV (reference sequence).

The chain couples TRBV19 to TRBJ1-2; 9 bases align to TRBD1. CDR3 length: 15 residues. Trimming removed 5 bases from V and 7 bases from J; junction bases left unmatched: 11. The germline CDR1 and CDR2 sequences are LNHDA and SQIVND (reference sequence). CDR3 sequence (DNA): TGTGCCAGTAGTCCTTGGACAGGGGATTCACTTGGCTACACCTTC. Its protein is CASSPWTGDSLGYTF.

This clone was counted only a few times. The V gene is TRBV6-1, the J gene TRBJ2-3, with 9 bases that match TRBD1. The length of the CDR3 is 14 residues. Trimming at V came to 8 bases and at J to 3 bases, leaving 6 bases not matched to a gene. CDR1 is MNHNS, CDR2 SASEGT, per germline. The CDR3 DNA sequence: TGTGCCAGCGGACGGACAGGGGAGACAGATACGCAGTATTTT. Translating gives CASGRTGETDTQYF.

This chain uses TRBV7-6 with TRBJ2-7; TRBD2 might be the D (6 bases). Looked up from germline, CDR1 is SGHVS and CDR2 is FNYEAQ. The CDR3 extends over 14 amino acids. V lost 5 bases and J 4 bases, leaving 15 bases between the germline ends. Here the CDR3 reads CASSPGGRKYEQYF. In nucleotides, the CDR3 is TGTGCCAGCAGCCCCGGAGGGAGAAAGTACGAGCAGTACTTC. The full variable domain, completed using reference TRBV7-6 and TRBJ2-7, is GAGVSQSPRYKVTKRGQDVALRCDPISGHVSLYWYRQALGQGPEFLTYFNYEAQQDKSGLPNDRFSAERPEGSISTLTIQRTEQRDSAMYRCASSPGGRKYEQYFGPGTRLTVT.

This chain uses TRBV18 with TRBJ2-1, with D hard to call. V was clipped by 0 bases and J by 8 bases, with 8 bases between them. The germline V gene encodes CDR1 KGHSH and CDR2 LQKENI. The CDR3 covers 13 residues. The CDR3 DNA reads as TGTGCCAGCTCACCACCGGCTGTGCATGAGCAGTTCTTC. It is translated as CASSPPAVHEQFF.

V usage is TRBV7-6 and J usage is TRBJ2-3; tentatively, D is TRBD1 (5 bases). The CDR3 is 15 residues long. V lost 6 bases and J lost 2, with 15 bases in between. Germline CDR1 and CDR2: SGHVS and FNYEAQ. The CDR3 nucleotides are TGTGCCAGCAGTCCGGACAATCGAGACACAGATACGCAGTATTTT. Its translation is CASSPDNRDTDTQYF.

The J gene is TRBJ2-1, the V gene TRBV27; D perhaps matches TRBD1 (5 bases). V lost 6 bases to trimming and J lost 6 bases, with 15 bases between them. CDR3 length: 14 residues. Germline lookup yields CDR1 MNHEY and CDR2 SMNVEV (reference sequence). This chain's CDR3 is CASSPFERGNEQFF. The DNA of the CDR3 is TGTGCCAGCAGCCCTTTTGAAAGGGGCAATGAGCAGTTCTTC.

The chain carries TRBV7-9 and TRBJ2-3; tentative D call: TRBD1 (5 bases). V was pared by 3 bases and J by 2 bases, with 15 bases between. From germline, CDR1 is SEHNR and CDR2 FQNEAQ (reference sequence). The CDR3 is 16 residues long. The chain's CDR3 is CASSFLQELHTDTQYF. CDR3 in DNA: TGTGCCAGCAGCTTTCTACAGGAGCTCCACACAGATACGCAGTATTTT.

This rearrangement joins TRBV6-1 to TRBJ2-7; D may be TRBD2 (5 bases). The germline V gene encodes CDR1 MNHNS and CDR2 SASEGT. Trimming took 4 bases from V and 3 from J, leaving 13 bases between them. The CDR3 runs 14 residues. The CDR3 protein is CASSGARRYYEQYF. The DNA of the CDR3 is TGTGCCAGCAGTGGGGCGAGGAGGTACTACGAGCAGTACTTC.

The V and J genes are TRBV5-4 and TRBJ1-2; D not certain. The CDR3 runs 14 residues. CDR1 and CDR2 from the germline V gene are SGHNT and YYREEE (reference sequence). V shed 6 bases and J shed 8 bases, with 20 bases lying between them. The CDR3 sequence: CASIDIERGIGYTF. The CDR3 DNA is TGTGCCAGCATCGATATCGAGCGGGGTATCGGCTACACCTTC.

The table lists this clone with a count of one. The rearrangement joins TRBV9 to TRBJ2-6; TRBD1 is a possible D gene (5 bases). With 3 bases removed from V and 17 bases from J, the gap between germline ends came to 21 bases. The CDR3 covers 14 residues. The germline V gene has CDR1 SGDLS and CDR2 YYNGEE. The DNA of the CDR3 is TGTGCCAGCAGCGGTCAAGGGGCCCAGATCCCAATGACTTTC. Protein product: CASSGQGAQIPMTF.

The chain couples TRBV11-2 to TRBJ1-4, with TRBD1 matching 10 bases. Germline V CDR1 and CDR2: SGHAT, FQNNGV. J lost 7 bases, V lost 1 base, and 3 bases had no gene match. The CDR3 covers 15 residues. CDR3 region: CASSLGTGGVEKLFF. DNA for the CDR3: TGTGCCAGCAGCTTAGGGACAGGGGGGGTTGAAAAACTGTTTTTT.

This clone came up a few times. The chain recombines TRBV7-8 with TRBJ1-5; perhaps TRBD1 as D (5 bases). V was pared by 7 bases and J by 2 bases, with 9 bases between. Per germline, CDR1 SGHVS and CDR2 FQNEAQ. This CDR3 spans 13 amino acids. The CDR3 DNA sequence: TGTGCCAGCACCACGGGGGGCAATCAGCCCCAGCATTTT. Encoded protein: CASTTGGNQPQHF.

This chain connects TRBV4-1 to TRBJ2-3; 10 bases fit TRBD2. Per germline, CDR1 MGHRA and CDR2 YSYEKL. The CDR3 extends over 19 amino acids. Losses at the gene ends were 0 bases for V and 2 bases for J; bases not matched to a gene: 11. CDR3 nucleotides: TGCGCCAGCAGCCAAGAAATAAGCGGGGGGGCCTGGAACACAGATACGCAGTATTTT. This translates into CASSQEISGGAWNTDTQYF.

This clone came up a few times. In nucleotides, the CDR3 is TGTGCAAGTCGCTTAACACGCAGTCATAATTCACCCCTCCACTTT. Its translation is CASRLTRSHNSPLHF. This chain connects TRBV12-2 to TRBJ1-6; the table's D call of TRBD1 was not tested on the DNA. TRBV12-2 is a pseudogene. This CDR3 region has 15 residues.

The V and J genes are TRBV15 and TRBJ2-4, with D possibly TRBD2 on 5 matching bases. Germline V gene sequence: CDR1 LNHNV, CDR2 YYDKDF (reference sequence). Trimming took off 3 bases at V and 0 bases at J, with 9 bases between the two ends. The CDR3 has 15 amino acids. The CDR3 nucleotides read TGTGCCACCAGCAGTTTAGCGTTAGCCAAAAACATTCAGTACTTC. Protein sequence: CATSSLALAKNIQYF. Full variable domain (outside the CDR3, taken from reference TRBV15 and TRBJ2-4): DAMVIQNPRYQVTQFGKPVTLSCSQTLNHNVMYWYQQKSSQAPKLLFHYYDKDFNNEADTPDNFQSRRPNTSFCFLDIRSPGLGDTAMYLCATSSLALAKNIQYFGAGTRLSVL.

This chain's CDR3 is CASSPGQGNYGYTF. In DNA form, the CDR3 reads TGTGCCAGCAGCCCCGGACAGGGGAACTATGGCTACACCTTC. The V call is TRBV14, the J call TRBJ1-2; 9 bases map to TRBD1. Trimming cost V 4 bases and J 2 bases; bases outside gene matches: 2. This CDR3 has 14 amino acids. Germline lookup yields CDR1 SGHDN and CDR2 FVKESK.

The rearrangement uses TRBV5-1 and TRBJ1-4; 8 bases fit TRBD1. The V and J ends lost 7 bases and 0 bases, in that order; junction bases with no gene match: 5. Germline V gives CDR1 SGHRS, CDR2 YFSETQ. The CDR3 loop spans 15 amino acids. In DNA, the CDR3 is TGCGCCAGCTCAATACAGGGGGCAACTAATGAAAAACTGTTTTTT. Its translation is CASSIQGATNEKLFF.

The rearrangement links TRBV7-2 to TRBJ2-5; D is possibly TRBD2 (6 bases). CDR1 and CDR2 from the germline V gene are SGHTA and FQGNSA. This CDR3 contains 16 residues. V dropped 3 bases and J dropped 5 bases, with 19 bases sitting between them. The CDR3 DNA reads TGTGCCAGCAGCTTGGTGGGAGGCGGTATCGGGGAGACCCAGTACTTC. As protein: CASSLVGGGIGETQYF.

V is TRBV9 and J is TRBJ2-1; tentative D call: TRBD1 (5 bases). CDR1 is SGDLS, CDR2 YYNGEE, per germline. Trimming took off 0 bases at V and 9 bases at J, with 16 bases between the two ends. The CDR3 spans 15 residues. CDR3 nucleotides: TGTGCCAGCAGCGTAGGGTCCCGTGGGGCCGGTGAGCAGTTCTTC. Its translation: CASSVGSRGAGEQFF. The full variable domain, its missing parts supplied by reference TRBV9 and TRBJ2-1, is DSGVTQTPKHLITATGQRVTLRCSPRSGDLSVYWYQQSLDQGLQFLIQYYNGEERAKGNILERFSAQQFPDLHSELNLSSLELGDSALYFCASSVGSRGAGEQFFGPGTRLTVL.

V gene TRBV9 combines with J gene TRBJ1-3; D gene uncertain. Germline values: CDR1 SGDLS, CDR2 YYNGEE. V was trimmed by 0 bases and J by 0 bases, leaving 16 bases between them. This CDR3 comprises 18 residues. CDR3 in DNA: TGTGCCAGCAGCGTAGGAGGGATGAGTAAGAGCTCTGGAAACACCATATATTTT. Translated, it gives CASSVGGMSKSSGNTIYF.

The chain employs TRBV7-9 and TRBJ1-1; D perhaps matches TRBD1 (5 bases). Germline assignment: CDR1 SEHNR and CDR2 FQNEAQ (reference sequence). Trimming took 2 bases from V and 5 from J, leaving 9 bases between them. The CDR3 contains 13 residues. CDR3 protein: CASSLREGTEAFF. The CDR3 DNA sequence: TGTGCCAGCAGCTTACGGGAGGGGACTGAAGCTTTCTTT.

The chain is built from TRBV11-2 and TRBJ2-1; tentatively, D is TRBD1 (6 bases). V lost 1 base to trimming and J lost 4 bases, with 14 bases between them. There are 16 residues in the CDR3. Germline V gene data show CDR1 as SGHAT and CDR2 as FQNNGV. The CDR3 protein is CASSLGQGFMYNEQFF. The CDR3 bases are TGTGCCAGCAGCTTAGGCCAGGGGTTTATGTACAATGAGCAGTTCTTC.

This clone was seen a single time. The chain uses TRBV5-6 and TRBJ1-5; TRBD1 matches at 9 bases. Germline V gene data show CDR1 as SGHDT and CDR2 as YYEEEE. The ends lost 0 bases at V and 4 bases at J; junction bases unmatched: 2. CDR3 length: 15 residues. DNA of the CDR3: TGTGCCAGCAGCTTGGTGGGGACAGGGAATCAGCCCCAGCATTTT. Translation: CASSLVGTGNQPQHF. The whole variable domain, remainder taken from reference TRBV5-6 and TRBJ1-5, is DAGVTQSPTHLIKTRGQQVTLRCSPKSGHDTVSWYQQALGQGPQFIFQYYEEEERQRGNFPDRFSGHQFPNYSSELNVNALLLGDSALYLCASSLVGTGNQPQHFGDGTRLSIL.